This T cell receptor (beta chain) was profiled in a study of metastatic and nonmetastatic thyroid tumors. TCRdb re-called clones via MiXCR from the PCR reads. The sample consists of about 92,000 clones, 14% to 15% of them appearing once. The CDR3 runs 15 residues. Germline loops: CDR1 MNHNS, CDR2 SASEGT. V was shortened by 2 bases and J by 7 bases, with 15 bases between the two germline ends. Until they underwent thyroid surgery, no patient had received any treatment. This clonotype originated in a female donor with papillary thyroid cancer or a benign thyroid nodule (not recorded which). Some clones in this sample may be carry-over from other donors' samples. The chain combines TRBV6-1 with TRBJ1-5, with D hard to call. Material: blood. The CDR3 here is CASSETWEVRQPQHF. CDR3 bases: TGTGCCAGCAGTGAAACTTGGGAGGTTCGGCAGCCCCAGCATTTT.